These T cell receptor beta chains were read from a single sample in a study of control samples from healthy donors and cancer patients. Only in-frame clones appear in the TCRdb table, and some are missing; sequencing was by immunoSEQ multiplex PCR. Of about 170,000 clones listed, approximately 91% were seen once; the top ten hold roughly 2.1%. The sequenced material came from blood. The receptors here all came from a woman in her 40s in good health. CDR3s include the opening cysteine and the closing phenylalanine or tryptophan. The order of the fields is J gene, V gene, D gene, clone size, CDR3 length, CDR3 protein, CDR3 DNA. A D gene is named only where the DNA matches it firmly. A clone size is listed for some rows: how often the clone was seen (once, few, many), or a class if it is expanded.

TRBJ2-5,TRBV5-4,TRBD2,NA,15,CASSLAGGPQETQYF,TGTGCCAGCAGCTTAGCGGGGGGGCCCCAAGAGACCCAGTACTTC
TRBJ2-7,TRBV3-1/TRBV3-2,NA,once,13,CASSQDSGNEQYF,TGTGCCAGCAGCCAAGACTCGGGGAACGAGCAGTACTTC
TRBJ1-4,TRBV12-3/TRBV12-4,NA,NA,12,CASSRQREKLFF,TGTGCCAGCAGTCGGCAGCGCGAAAAACTGTTTTTT
TRBJ2-3,TRBV2,NA,once,15,CASSPAARGTDTQYF,TGTGCCAGCAGTCCTGCGGCGAGGGGCACAGATACGCAGTATTTT
TRBJ1-5,TRBV19,NA,NA,12,CASNPTRGPQHF,TGTGCCAGTAATCCGACAAGGGGGCCCCAGCATTTT
TRBJ2-7,TRBV19,TRBD1,NA,14,CASSTRQGSYEQYF,TGTGCCAGTAGTACCCGACAGGGCTCCTACGAGCAGTACTTC
TRBJ2-2,TRBV5-1,NA,NA,16,CASSQASRLDTGELFF,TGCGCCAGCAGCCAGGCCTCTCGATTGGACACCGGGGAGCTGTTTTTT
TRBJ2-3,TRBV19,NA,once,14,CASNRRGATDTQYF,TGTGCCAGTAATAGGAGGGGGGCCACAGATACGCAGTATTTT
TRBJ1-4,TRBV6-5,NA,once,13,CASSYSKGGKLFF,TGTGCCAGCAGTTACTCGAAAGGTGGAAAACTGTTTTTT
TRBJ1-2,TRBV9,NA,NA,11,CASSAQAGYTF,TGTGCCAGCAGCGCCCAGGCTGGCTACACCTTC
TRBJ1-1,TRBV10-2,TRBD1,NA,18,CASRKSPGQGMGNTEAFF,TGCGCCAGCAGGAAGAGTCCGGGACAGGGAATGGGAAACACTGAAGCTTTCTTT
TRBJ2-5,TRBV18,NA,NA,15,CASSPPGHLQETQYF,TGTGCCAGCTCACCACCGGGACACCTCCAAGAGACCCAGTACTTC
TRBJ2-3,TRBV24-1,TRBD1,NA,15,CATSDPGQGADTQYF,TGTGCCACCAGTGATCCTGGACAGGGGGCAGATACGCAGTATTTT
TRBJ2-3,TRBV7-8,TRBD2,NA,15,CASSLTSGGRDTQYF,TGTGCCAGCAGCCTAACTAGCGGGGGGAGAGATACGCAGTATTTT
TRBJ2-1,TRBV3-1/TRBV3-2,NA,NA,14,CASSQGVLANEQFF,TGTGCCAGCAGCCAAGGGGTGTTGGCCAATGAGCAGTTCTTC
TRBJ1-3,TRBV5-5,NA,NA,15,CASSYYREAGNTIYF,TGTGCCAGCAGTTATTACCGGGAGGCGGGAAACACCATATATTTT
TRBJ1-5,TRBV19,NA,NA,16,CASSIVRTVVNQPQHF,TGTGCCAGTAGTATAGTGCGGACAGTAGTCAATCAGCCCCAGCATTTT
TRBJ1-3,TRBV6-6,TRBD1,NA,16,CASSYEARGLENTIYF,TGTGCCAGCAGTTACGAAGCCAGGGGGCTCGAAAACACCATATATTTT
TRBJ1-5,TRBV19,NA,NA,15,CASSGRDLGWQPQHF,TGTGCCAGTAGTGGCCGGGACCTAGGGTGGCAGCCCCAGCATTTT
TRBJ2-1,TRBV11-2,NA,NA,18,CASSLASRLGGARNEQFF,TGTGCCAGCAGCTTAGCTAGTCGACTGGGCGGGGCCCGGAATGAGCAGTTCTTC
TRBJ2-2,TRBV18,NA,NA,14,CASSPAGESGELFF,TGTGCCAGCTCACCTGCTGGGGAGTCCGGGGAGCTGTTTTTT
TRBJ2-3,TRBV3-1/TRBV3-2,TRBD2,NA,15,CASSRSGVAQDTQYF,TGTGCCAGCAGCCGTAGCGGGGTCGCCCAAGATACGCAGTATTTT
TRBJ2-5,TRBV5-1,NA,once,15,CASSLGRSPAETQYF,TGCGCCAGCAGCTTGGGGCGCAGTCCGGCAGAGACCCAGTACTTC